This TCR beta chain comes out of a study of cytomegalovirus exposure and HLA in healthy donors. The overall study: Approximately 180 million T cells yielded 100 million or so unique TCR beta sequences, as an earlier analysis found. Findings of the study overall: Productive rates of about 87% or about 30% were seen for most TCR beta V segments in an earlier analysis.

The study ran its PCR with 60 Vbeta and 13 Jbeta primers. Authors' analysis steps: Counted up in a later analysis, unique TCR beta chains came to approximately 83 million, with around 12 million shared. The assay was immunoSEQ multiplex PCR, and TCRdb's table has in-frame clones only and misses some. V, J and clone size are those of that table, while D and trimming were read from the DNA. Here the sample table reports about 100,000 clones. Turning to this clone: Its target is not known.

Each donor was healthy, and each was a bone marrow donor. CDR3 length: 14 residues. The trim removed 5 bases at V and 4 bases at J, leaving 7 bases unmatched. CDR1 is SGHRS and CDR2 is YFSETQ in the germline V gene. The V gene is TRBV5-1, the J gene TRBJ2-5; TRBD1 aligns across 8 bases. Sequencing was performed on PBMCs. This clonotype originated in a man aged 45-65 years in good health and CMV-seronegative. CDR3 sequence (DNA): TGCGCCAGCAGTTCGTCCCAGGGGGCAGAGACCCAGTACTTC. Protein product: CASSSSQGAETQYF.